This TCR beta chain was profiled in a study of T and B cells in COVID-19 patients (dated by TCRdb to 2018 to 2020). In terms of the full investigation: Using TRB and IGH repertoire sequencing of peripheral blood, the study characterized adaptive immunity in COVID-19 patients who had active infection or had recovered. A recovered cohort was made up of roughly 18 patients contributing 20 samples, mostly after mild to moderate COVID-19 managed as outpatients. Median age was approximately 35 years in the recovered cohort versus approximately 63 years in the active-infection cohort. Of the approximately 21 patients in the active-infection cohort, 12 were critically ill and needed mechanical ventilation or ECMO. Comorbidities linked to unfavorable COVID-19 outcome were present in about 90% of the roughly 20 patients in the active-infection cohort. Over 7 million TCR sequences were analysed from a TCR and BCR sequence repository that comprised over 35 patients and 65 to 75 time points. A couple of patients were in both the active and recovered cohorts because samples existed from active disease and from after recovery. Repertoire analyses used an age-matched reference group of approximately 40 healthy donors who were negative for COVID-19 antibodies as the comparison. As many as 9 follow-up blood samples were collected from each patient, and in some individuals these samples spanned different disease stages.

Germline trimming: 8 bases from V, 5 bases from J; junction bases outside gene matches: 10. From the cysteine up to the phenylalanine, the CDR3 has a length of 14 residues. The retained sequence is limited to the CDR3, 42 bases, with the frame set at the first base. As encoded in the germline V gene, CDR1 is KGHSH while CDR2 is LQKENI. The instrument given in TCRdb is Illumina MiSeq. TRB rearrangements were amplified by multiplex PCR with BIOMED2 TRB-A/B primer pools. Two consecutive PCRs added Illumina-compatible adapters and 7-nucleotide sample barcodes to the amplicons. Phusion HS II polymerase was used for all library PCRs. Amplicons were purified from gel with the NucleoSpin Gel and PCR Clean-up kit, quantified on Qubit, and pooled at 3 to 5 nM. Amplicon pool quality was checked on an Agilent 2100 Bioanalyzer before Illumina next-generation sequencing. The authors processed their data as follows. MiXCR 3.0.8 with the default MiXCR reference library was used to annotate TRB rearrangements. Non-productive reads and sequences with fewer than 2 reads were excluded, and each unique CDR3 nucleotide sequence counted as one clone. R 3.5.1 was used to calculate clonality, diversity, richness and V-J gene usage. GLIPH2 was used to cluster TCRs based on CDR3 similarity, and OLGA was used to calculate the generation probabilities. GLIPH2 clusters were kept only when the clusters contained at least four unique TCR clonotypes present in at least three individuals. TCRdb's own reprocessing of the public reads used fastp at Q25 and MiXCR and kept productive beta chains. CDR3 protein duplicates are merged, each entry listing the most common genes and DNA. These V and J calls rely on TCRdb rather than the paper's analysis. Recorded for this sample are roughly 27,000 distinct CDR3 sequences; 30% to 35% of them occurred a single time. The ten largest clones add up to 1.7% of the sample.

On this clonotype itself: Its antigen has not been determined. Nothing much larger sits one base from this clone, and base qualities are not available.

TRB repertoires were amplified from around 250-460 ng of genomic DNA extracted from blood. Here is what the overall study found, with its caveats: In active COVID-19, TRB repertoires were highly clonal, while at recovery, diversity and richness increased above the levels seen in healthy donors. Specific T cell subsets (CD4+/Treg/CD8+) and sorted SARS-CoV-2-responsive or tetramer+ T cells had not yet been sequenced, and the corresponding sequencing experiments were ongoing. The reported TCR clusters were stated to require prospective validation before clinical use. In patients with COVID-19, the usage of TRBV/TRBJ genes was reported to be strongly skewed. The cohort was judged too small for assessing how HLA contributes to COVID-19 susceptibility or severity. Few blood samples were available from mildly ill patients while symptoms were present or from severe cases at early time points. The recovered cohort had about 2,300 exclusive TCR clusters, including about 34 low-pGen clusters.

Sequences were obtained from blood. The source is a human donor who had recovered from COVID-19. The V and J segments used are TRBV18 and TRBJ2-7; 9 bases in between match TRBD1. The CDR3 region has the sequence CASSTAGTGHEQYF. The bases are TGTGCCAGCAGCACAGCCGGGACAGGGCACGAGCAGTACTTC.